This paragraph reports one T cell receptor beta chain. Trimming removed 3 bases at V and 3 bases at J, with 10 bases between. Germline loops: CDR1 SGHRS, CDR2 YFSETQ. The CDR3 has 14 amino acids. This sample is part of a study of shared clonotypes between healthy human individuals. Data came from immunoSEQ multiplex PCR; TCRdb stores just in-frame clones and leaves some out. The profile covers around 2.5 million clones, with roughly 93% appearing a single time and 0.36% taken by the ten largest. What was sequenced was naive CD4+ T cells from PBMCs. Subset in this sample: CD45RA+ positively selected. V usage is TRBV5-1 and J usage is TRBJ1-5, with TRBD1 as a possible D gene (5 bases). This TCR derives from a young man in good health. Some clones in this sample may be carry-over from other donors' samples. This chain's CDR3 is CASSSTGTNQPQHF. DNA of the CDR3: TGCGCCAGCAGCTCTACAGGAACCAATCAGCCCCAGCATTTT.